This TCR beta chain originates from a study of blood T cell repertoires in COVID-19. In the study overall: Samples representing acute and convalescent COVID-19 were sourced from the United States, Italy and Spain. In each case, the material was cDNA or gDNA derived from T cells, B-cell-depleted T cells, or PBMCs.

The CDR3 is made up of 12 amino acids. Trimming stripped 0 bases from V and 7 bases from J, with 6 bases between. From germline, CDR1 is MGHDK and CDR2 SYGVNS. Assay used: immunoSEQ multiplex PCR; TCRdb lists only in-frame clones, some missing. The table shows 65,000 to 75,000 clones, with approximately 87% occurring only once. The sequencing input was peripheral blood. The TCR was taken from a man between 45 and 60 years old with active COVID-19. V gene TRBV25-1 combines with J gene TRBJ1-2; D unclear. CDR3 bases: TGTGCCAGCAGTGAATACAGGTTTGGCTACACCTTC. Its translation is CASSEYRFGYTF.